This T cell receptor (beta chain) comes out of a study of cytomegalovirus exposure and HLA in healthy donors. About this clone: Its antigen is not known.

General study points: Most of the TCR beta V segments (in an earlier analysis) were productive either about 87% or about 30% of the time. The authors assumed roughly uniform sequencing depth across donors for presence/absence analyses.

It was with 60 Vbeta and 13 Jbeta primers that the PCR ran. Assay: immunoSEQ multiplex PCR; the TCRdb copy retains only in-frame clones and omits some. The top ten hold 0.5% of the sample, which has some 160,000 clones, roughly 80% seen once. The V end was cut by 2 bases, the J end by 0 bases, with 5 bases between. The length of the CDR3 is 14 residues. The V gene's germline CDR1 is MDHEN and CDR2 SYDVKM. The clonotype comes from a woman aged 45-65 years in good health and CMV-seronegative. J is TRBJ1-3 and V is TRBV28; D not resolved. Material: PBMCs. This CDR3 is CASSLGSSGNTIYF. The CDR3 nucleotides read TGTGCCAGCAGTTTAGGTAGCTCTGGAAACACCATATATTTT.